Listed below are T cell receptor beta chains from one sample, sequenced in a study of vaccination effects on CD4 cells after COVID-19. These receptors lack a known antigen. The data were produced by immunoSEQ multiplex PCR, yet TCRdb's version contains in-frame clones alone and is incomplete. The repertoire holds over 60,000 clones, with around 74% as singletons. Sequenced material: CD4+ T cells from PBMCs cultured with HCoV-229E spike peptides, taken after COVID-19 vaccination. Source of these receptors: a human donor who received a COVID-19 vaccine. The CDR3 runs from the conserved cysteine through the conserved F or W. A D gene is named only where the DNA matches it firmly. The size entry is marked missing in some rows and otherwise reads once, few, many or a size class.

few	TRBV12-5	TRBJ1-5	.	CASGQGNSNQPQHF	TGTGCTAGTGGCCAGGGTAATAGCAATCAGCCCCAGCATTTT
.	TRBV10-3	TRBJ1-4	TRBD1	CAISDPQGANEKLFF	TGTGCCATCAGTGACCCCCAGGGGGCAAATGAAAAACTGTTTTTT
few	TRBV19	TRBJ1-5	.	CASTDGLNQPQHF	TGTGCCAGTACGGACGGTTTGAATCAGCCCCAGCATTTT
few	TRBV3-1/TRBV3-2	TRBJ1-2	.	CASSHGTVLDYGYTF	TGTGCCAGCAGCCACGGGACCGTCCTTGACTATGGCTACACCTTC
.	TRBV10-3	TRBJ1-4	.	CAISDTGTANEKLFF	TGTGCCATCAGTGATACCGGGACGGCTAATGAAAAACTGTTTTTT
.	TRBV15	TRBJ1-5	.	CATSRDPWHSYSNQPQHF	TGTGCCACCAGCAGAGATCCATGGCACTCCTATAGCAATCAGCCCCAGCATTTT
.	TRBV2	TRBJ2-2	.	CASSVESLDTGELFF	TGTGCCAGCAGTGTGGAATCGCTTGACACCGGGGAGCTGTTTTTT
.	TRBV19	TRBJ1-1	.	CASSLGARDYTEAFF	TGTGCCAGTAGCCTCGGGGCTCGGGACTACACTGAAGCTTTCTTT
.	TRBV9	TRBJ2-2	.	CASSVNSNTGELFF	TGTGCCAGCAGCGTGAACTCGAACACCGGGGAGCTGTTTTTT
.	TRBV3-1/TRBV3-2	TRBJ2-1	.	CASSAASVGRLMDEQFF	TGTGCCAGCAGCGCCGCCTCGGTCGGGCGGTTGATGGATGAGCAGTTCTTC
.	TRBV7-2	TRBJ1-1	.	CASSSVYGVKNTEAFF	TGTGCCAGCAGCTCTGTTTATGGGGTCAAGAACACTGAAGCTTTCTTT
.	TRBV6-6	TRBJ1-2	.	CASSYIRGEGGYTF	TGTGCCAGCAGTTACATCAGGGGAGAGGGTGGCTACACCTTC
.	TRBV30	TRBJ1-5	TRBD1	CAWSEDRGSNQPQHF	TGTGCCTGGAGCGAGGACAGGGGTAGCAATCAGCCCCAGCATTTT
.	TRBV24-1	TRBJ2-3	.	CATSDPQPGETDTQYF	TGTGCCACCAGTGATCCTCAACCGGGGGAAACAGATACGCAGTATTTT
.	TRBV18	TRBJ1-1	.	CASSSQEGHSSDTEAFF	TGTGCCAGCTCATCCCAAGAGGGACATTCCTCTGACACTGAAGCTTTCTTT
.	TRBV4-1	TRBJ2-3	.	CASSQIKTDTQYF	TGCGCCAGCAGCCAAATTAAAACAGATACGCAGTATTTT
.	TRBV9	TRBJ2-1	.	CASSVELALYNEQFF	TGTGCCAGCAGCGTAGAACTAGCCCTATACAATGAGCAGTTCTTC
.	TRBV3-1/TRBV3-2	TRBJ2-4	.	CASSQVPQAGGIQYF	TGTGCCAGCAGCCAGGTTCCTCAGGCCGGGGGCATTCAGTACTTC
.	TRBV29-1	TRBJ2-3	.	CSVGLAFTDTQYF	TGCAGCGTTGGCCTAGCTTTCACAGATACGCAGTATTTT
.	TRBV19	TRBJ1-5	TRBD1	CASTKGTGGQPQHF	TGTGCCAGTACTAAAGGGACAGGGGGGCAGCCCCAGCATTTT
.	TRBV7-2	TRBJ1-2	TRBD1	CASSFDRGIEGYTF	TGTGCCAGCAGCTTCGACAGGGGGATAGAAGGCTACACCTTC
.	TRBV3-1/TRBV3-2	TRBJ2-1	TRBD1	CASSLRGQGGSNEQFF	TGTGCCAGCAGCCTGAGGGGACAGGGGGGTTCCAATGAGCAGTTCTTC
.	TRBV7-2	TRBJ2-5	TRBD2	CASSYGLAETQYF	TGTGCCAGCAGCTATGGACTAGCGGAGACCCAGTACTTC
.	TRBV5-1	TRBJ2-3	TRBD2	CASSLSSGGSDTQYF	TGCGCCAGCAGCTTGTCTAGCGGGGGGTCGGATACGCAGTATTTT
.	TRBV5-4	TRBJ1-1	TRBD1	CASSPGQGRSSSF	TGTGCCAGCAGCCCTGGACAGGGGCGGAGCTCATCATTT
.	TRBV7-2	TRBJ1-2	.	CASSLGMVGGGYTF	TGTGCCAGCAGCTTAGGAATGGTCGGGGGTGGCTACACCTTC
.	TRBV5-8	TRBJ2-1	.	CASPGRASANEQFF	TGTGCCAGCCCCGGCAGGGCCTCAGCGAATGAGCAGTTCTTC
.	TRBV6-5	TRBJ1-2	.	CASTLGAGNNGYTF	TGTGCCAGCACCCTCGGGGCCGGGAACAATGGCTACACCTTC
.	TRBV11-2	TRBJ1-2	.	CASSSSAGYTF	TGTGCCAGCAGCTCATCGGCTGGCTACACCTTC
once	TRBV12-3/TRBV12-4	TRBJ1-2	.	CASSSGLVF	TGTGCCAGCAGTTCCGGGCTAGTTTTC
.	TRBV6-2/TRBV6-3	TRBJ1-1	.	CASSSSDGYTEAFF	TGTGCCAGCAGTTCGTCGGACGGGTACACTGAAGCTTTCTTT
.	TRBV19	TRBJ1-5	.	CASSIGSNSNQPQHF	TGTGCCAGTAGTATAGGAAGTAATAGCAATCAGCCCCAGCATTTT